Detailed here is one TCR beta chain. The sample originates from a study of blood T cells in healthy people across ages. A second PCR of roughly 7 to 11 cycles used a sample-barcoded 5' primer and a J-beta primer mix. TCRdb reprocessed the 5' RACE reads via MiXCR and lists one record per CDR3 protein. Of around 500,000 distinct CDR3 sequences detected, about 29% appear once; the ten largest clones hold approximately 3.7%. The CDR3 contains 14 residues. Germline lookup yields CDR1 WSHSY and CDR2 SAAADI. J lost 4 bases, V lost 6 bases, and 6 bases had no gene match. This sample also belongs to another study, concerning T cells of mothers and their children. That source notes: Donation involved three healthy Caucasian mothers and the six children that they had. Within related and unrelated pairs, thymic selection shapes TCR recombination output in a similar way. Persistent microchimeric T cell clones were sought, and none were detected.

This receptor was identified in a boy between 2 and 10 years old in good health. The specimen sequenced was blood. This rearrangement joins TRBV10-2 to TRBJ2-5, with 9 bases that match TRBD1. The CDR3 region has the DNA TGCGCCAGCAGCGCAACAGGGGGCTTAGAGACCCAGTACTTC. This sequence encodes CASSATGGLETQYF.